The 4 T cell receptor beta chains presented below share a single source sample, sequenced in a study of cytomegalovirus exposure and HLA in healthy donors. It was with 60 Vbeta and 13 Jbeta primers that the PCR ran. Libraries were prepared by immunoSEQ multiplex PCR; TCRdb keeps only in-frame clonotypes and omits some of them. Among 120,000 or so clones, 76% were seen once, and the ten largest hold roughly a sixth. The sample taken for sequencing was PBMCs. These TCRs come from a man in his fifties or sixties in good health and CMV-seropositive.

This clone was counted a single time. This chain connects TRBV7-9 to TRBJ2-5; D is ambiguous. Trimming removed 5 bases at V and 5 bases at J, with 9 bases between. Germline lookup yields CDR1 SEHNR and CDR2 FQNEAQ (reference sequence). The CDR3 extends over 12 amino acids. The CDR3 region is CASSPVSETQYF. In nucleotides, the CDR3 is TGTGCCAGCAGCCCCGTCTCTGAGACCCAGTACTTC.

This clone has more than one count but fewer than ten. The V gene is TRBV10-3, the J gene TRBJ1-1; D unclear. Trimming stripped 3 bases from V and 6 bases from J, with 11 bases between. Germline CDR1 is ENHRY and CDR2 is SYGVKD. The CDR3 spans 13 residues. CDR3 nucleotides: TGTGCCATCAGTGAACTCCTGGACTCTGAAGCTTTCTTT. Its protein product is CAISELLDSEAFF.

V is TRBV2 and J is TRBJ1-6, with D maybe TRBD1 (6 bases). CDR1 is SNHLY, CDR2 FYNNEI, per germline. The CDR3 totals 14 residues. The germline V and J ends were trimmed by 6 bases and 9 bases, with 15 bases remaining between them. The CDR3 bases are TGTGCCAGCAGACAGACAGGACCGGGTTCACCCCTCCACTTT. As protein: CASRQTGPGSPLHF.

Concerning this clone itself: The same CDR3 can be traced to other DNA sequences in this sample. The chain recombines TRBV6-5 with TRBJ1-5, with D tentatively TRBD1 (5 bases). Germline CDR1 is MNHEY and CDR2 is SVGAGI. The CDR3 has 15 residues. Trimming stripped 0 bases from V and 1 base from J, with 7 bases between. For the CDR3, the DNA is TGTGCCAGCAGTTACTCGGGGGGAAGCAATCAGCCCCAGCATTTT. This gives the protein CASSYSGGSNQPQHF.